The TCR beta chain described here comes from a study of cytomegalovirus exposure and HLA in healthy donors. Regarding this clone: Antigen specificity is unknown.

PCR involved 60 Vbeta and 13 Jbeta primers. Generated by immunoSEQ multiplex PCR, the TCRdb table keeps only in-frame clones and is missing some. Among 150,000 to 200,000 clones listed, about 76% were seen once. CDR3 length: 16 amino acids. The V and J ends lost 0 bases and 6 bases, in that order; junction bases with no gene match: 5. Germline CDR1 and CDR2: SGHRS and YFSETQ. Study-wide points: Immune exposure data for these donors was limited to CMV serostatus. About 87% or about 30% of the time was how often most TCR beta V segments were productive, according to an earlier analysis. Reported findings show TCR beta sequences accurately forecast HLA-A and HLA-B alleles in most subjects. In a later analysis, HLA-C alleles had the fewest associated TCRs, DRB1 alleles the most.

The sample consisted of PBMCs. The V gene is TRBV5-1, the J gene TRBJ2-2; TRBD2 aligns across 10 bases. This TCR came from a male donor in good health and CMV-seropositive. Here the CDR3 reads CASSLVASGSAGELFF. As DNA, the CDR3 is TGCGCCAGCAGCTTGGTGGCTAGCGGGAGCGCCGGGGAGCTGTTTTTT.